Shown below are 10 T cell receptor beta chains from a single sample sequenced in a study of T cells expressing NK-cell markers. TCRdb re-called the 5' RACE reads and shows each CDR3 protein once, DNA omitted. The sample's table shows about 260,000 distinct CDR3 sequences. The sequenced sample consisted of blood T cells: a sorted CD56 or NKG2C T cell subset, CD4+ or CD8+ T cells, or bulk PBMC T cells (not recorded which). These receptors all stem from a woman aged 18 to 69 in good health.

V gene TRBV10-3 combines with J gene TRBJ2-7; TCRdb names TRBD1, which stays unverified in the absence of DNA. CDR1 is ENHRY, CDR2 SYGVKD, per germline. There are 13 residues in the CDR3. This CDR3 reads CAIRQGQTYEQYF.

This chain connects TRBV7-7 to TRBJ2-5. Per germline, CDR1 SSHAT and CDR2 FNYEAQ (reference sequence). The CDR3 runs to 14 residues. The CDR3 is CASSRKGVQETQYF.

The chain combines TRBV5-4 with TRBJ2-2; as DNA is missing, the TRBD2 call by TCRdb cannot be tested. This CDR3 spans 14 amino acids. CDR1 and CDR2 (germline): SGHNT, YYREEE (reference sequence). The CDR3: CASSSGLGVGELFF.

This rearrangement joins TRBV20-1 to TRBJ1-3. CDR1 and CDR2 from the germline V gene are DFQATT and SNEGSKA (reference sequence). The length of the CDR3 is 13 residues. CDR3 loop: CSARADPGNTIYF.

This chain connects TRBV20-1 to TRBJ2-3. Germline V gene data show CDR1 as DFQATT and CDR2 as SNEGSKA (reference sequence). The CDR3 runs to 13 residues. The CDR3 protein is CSARIGSTDTQYF.

This sequence joins TRBV12-3 or TRBV12-4 and TRBJ2-1; the D gene TCRdb calls, TRBD1, cannot be checked with no DNA. The CDR3 has 14 residues. CDR3 region: CASSAQQVTNEQFF.

The rearrangement joins TRBV19 to TRBJ1-1. Germline CDR1 and CDR2: LNHDA and SQIVND (reference sequence). The length of the CDR3 is 15 residues. The CDR3 reads CASSIGLGMNTEAFF.

V and J are TRBV11-2 and TRBJ2-7; with no DNA, the TCRdb D assignment of TRBD1 cannot be verified. The length of the CDR3 is 13 residues. The germline CDR1 and CDR2 sequences are SGHAT and FQNNGV. The CDR3 here is CASSLPWSTEQYF.

This CDR3 is CASSLVGSPYEQYF. The V gene is TRBV5-1, the J gene TRBJ2-7. Germline V CDR1 and CDR2: SGHRS, YFSETQ. The length of the CDR3 is 14 residues.

The rearrangement uses TRBV6-6 and TRBJ1-1; lacking DNA, the TRBD1 call made by TCRdb goes unchecked. The V gene's germline CDR1 is MNHNY and CDR2 SVGAGI (reference sequence). CDR3 length: 12 residues. CDR3 loop: CASSYRQGEAFF.